This entry describes one T cell receptor (beta chain). CDR1 is SQVTM and CDR2 is ANQGSEA in the germline V gene. Trimming removed 4 bases from V and 3 bases from J, with 12 bases in between. This CDR3 has 13 amino acids. The sample originates from a study of response to subunit inactivated influenza vaccine. TCRdb itself ran the RT-PCR reads through MiXCR, one entry per CDR3 protein. The table includes 550,000 to 800,000 distinct CDR3 sequences, 11% to 15% detected once. This TCR was sampled from a man aged 45 to 65 who received an inactivated influenza vaccine. The sequences come from PBMCs from blood, collected roughly 15 days before vaccination. The chain links TRBV29-1 to TRBJ2-5, with D possibly matching TRBD2 (5 bases). The CDR3 loop is CSVVWTAEETQYF. The CDR3 DNA reads TGCAGCGTTGTATGGACTGCGGAAGAGACCCAGTACTTC. The full variable domain, in which reference TRBV29-1 and TRBJ2-5 provide the parts outside the CDR3, is SAVISQKPSRDICQRGTSLTIQCQVDSQVTMMFWYRQQPGQSLTLIATANQGSEATYESGFVIDKFPISRPNLTFSTLTVSNMSPEDSSIYLCSVVWTAEETQYFGPGTRLLVL.